The 18 T cell receptor beta chains reported below all come from one sample, sequenced in a study of OX40 agonist ivuxolimab in advanced cancers. The repertoire was sequenced with immunoSEQ multiplex PCR; TCRdb's copy has only in-frame clones and lacks some. The table shows roughly 77,000 clones, with over 80% occurring only once. Sequenced here: CD4+ or CD8+ T cells sorted from blood, sampled in a trial of the OX40 agonist ivuxolimab. The origin of the receptors is an adult with an advanced solid tumor such as melanoma, head and neck, liver or kidney cancer.

The rearrangement uses TRBV28 and TRBJ1-4; D uncertain. V was cut by 8 bases and J by 5 bases, with 12 bases left in between. The CDR3 is 13 residues long. Per germline, CDR1 MDHEN and CDR2 SYDVKM. CDR3 bases: TGTGCCAGCCTGCCCGCCCTGAATGAAAAACTGTTTTTT. Translating it yields CASLPALNEKLFF.

V usage is TRBV25-1 and J usage is TRBJ2-1, with 7 bases that match TRBD2. J was trimmed by 6 bases and V by 6 bases; bases with no gene match: 5. This CDR3 region has 13 residues. Germline V gene sequence: CDR1 MGHDK, CDR2 SYGVNS. In DNA form, the CDR3 reads TGTGCCAGCAGGGCCCCTAGCGGCAATGAGCAGTTCTTC. The encoded protein is CASRAPSGNEQFF.

The chain is built from TRBV18 and TRBJ1-3; TRBD1 matches 9 bases. CDR1 is KGHSH, CDR2 LQKENI, per germline. This CDR3 contains 16 residues. With 3 bases clipped from V and 0 bases from J, the junction kept 3 bases outside the gene matches. The CDR3 DNA follows: TGTGCCAGCTCACCGGGACAGGGAAGCTCTGGAAACACCATATATTTT. It is translated as CASSPGQGSSGNTIYF.

The chain has TRBV29-1 and TRBJ1-1, with 8 bases identical to TRBD1. V shed 6 bases, J shed 0 bases, and the junction held 6 bases outside the gene matches. Germline V gene lookup returns CDR1 SQVTM and CDR2 ANQGSEA. This CDR3 spans 14 amino acids. As DNA, the CDR3 is TGCAGCGTAGCCCAGGACAGGGTGAACACTGAAGCTTTCTTT. Amino acid sequence: CSVAQDRVNTEAFF.

V and J are TRBV5-6 and TRBJ2-3, with 11 bases identical to TRBD2. Per germline, CDR1 SGHDT and CDR2 YYEEEE. The trim removed 4 bases at V and 11 bases at J, leaving 12 bases unmatched. The CDR3 runs 15 residues. The CDR3 protein is CASSLGTSGISWQYF. CDR3 DNA sequence: TGTGCCAGCAGCCTTGGGACTAGCGGCATAAGCTGGCAGTATTTT.

CDR3 sequence: CAISTGTGETEAFF. Here the CDR3 DNA reads TGTGCCATCAGTACCGGGACAGGGGAGACTGAAGCTTTCTTT. The chain has TRBV10-3 and TRBJ1-1; 10 nucleotides line up with TRBD1. The length of the CDR3 is 14 residues. CDR1 is ENHRY and CDR2 is SYGVKD in the germline V gene. The ends lost 5 bases at V and 5 bases at J; junction bases unmatched: 5.

The gene calls are TRBV10-3 and TRBJ2-5, with 9 bases matching TRBD2. CDR1 and CDR2 from the germline V gene are ENHRY and SYGVKD. CDR3 length: 15 residues. J lost 3 bases, V lost 4 bases, and 6 bases had no gene match. In nucleotides, the CDR3 is TGTGCCATCAGTGTCGGCGGGAGGGAGGAAGAGACCCAGTACTTC. It codes for CAISVGGREEETQYF.

This chain uses TRBV29-1 with TRBJ2-3; D is perhaps TRBD2 (5 bases). V lost 8 bases and J lost 2, with 14 bases in between. The CDR3 is 13 amino acids. CDR1 SQVTM and CDR2 ANQGSEA come from the germline V gene. CDR3 region: CSQLDFVTDTQYF. DNA of the CDR3: TGCAGCCAACTGGACTTTGTCACAGATACGCAGTATTTT.

This chain uses TRBV4-2 with TRBJ2-3; D might be TRBD2 (6 bases). The V gene's germline CDR1 is LGHNA and CDR2 YNFKEQ. CDR3 length equals 14 residues. Trimming shortened V by 5 bases and J by 10 bases, and 19 bases separated the two germline ends. As DNA, the CDR3 is TGTGCCAGCAGCGAGGACTCAAGCGGGTTTGCGCAGTATTTT. It encodes CASSEDSSGFAQYF.

This sequence joins TRBV7-2 and TRBJ2-7; 7 nucleotides agree with TRBD1. CDR1 is SGHTA, CDR2 FQGNSA, per germline. There are 16 residues in the CDR3. V was pared by 2 bases and J by 1 base, with 8 bases of the junction left unmatched. CDR3 DNA sequence: TGTGCCAGCAGCTTATTCCCGCAGGGGGAATCCTACGAGCAGTACTTC. As protein: CASSLFPQGESYEQYF.

CDR3 sequence (DNA): TGTGCCAGCAGTTTAACGTCAGGGGGAAACACTGAAGCTTTCTTT. Its translation is CASSLTSGGNTEAFF. The chain links TRBV27 to TRBJ1-1, with TRBD1 matching over 7 bases. Germline trimming cut 2 bases from V and 2 bases from J; bases unmatched to any gene: 5. The CDR3 runs to 15 residues. In germline, CDR1 is MNHEY, CDR2 SMNVEV (reference sequence).

The chain employs TRBV6-6 and TRBJ1-4; 9 bases are a match to TRBD1. V shed 4 bases and J 8 bases; nucleotides not matched to a gene: 8. The CDR3 covers 15 residues. The germline gives CDR1 MNHNY, CDR2 SVGAGI (reference sequence). CDR3 residues: CASSSTGGADEKLFF. DNA for the CDR3: TGTGCCAGCAGTTCAACAGGGGGCGCAGACGAAAAACTGTTTTTT.

The chain is built from TRBV7-6 and TRBJ2-3; TRBD2 matches 14 bases. From germline, CDR1 is SGHVS and CDR2 FNYEAQ. The V gene end was trimmed by 7 bases and the J gene end by 11 bases; junction bases not matched to a gene: 11. This CDR3 has 15 amino acids. The CDR3 protein is CASTPAGTSGGGQYF. The CDR3 DNA is TGTGCCAGCACCCCAGCCGGGACTAGCGGGGGAGGGCAGTATTTT.

The J gene is TRBJ2-5, the V gene TRBV5-5; TRBD2 agrees at 8 bases. Germline values: CDR1 SGHKS, CDR2 YYEKEE (reference sequence). The J segment lost 5 bases and the V segment lost 1 base, leaving 4 bases of the junction unmatched. CDR3 length: 14 residues. Written as DNA, the CDR3 is TGTGCCAGCAGCTTGCCCGGGGGGGAGGAGACCCAGTACTTC. Its translation: CASSLPGGEETQYF.

The chain couples TRBV5-4 to TRBJ1-5; TRBD1 matches at 9 bases. Germline CDR1 reads SGHNT; CDR2 reads YYREEE (reference sequence). With 4 bases clipped from V and 6 bases from J, the junction kept 8 bases outside the gene matches. The CDR3 has 15 residues. CDR3 sequence reads: CASSQSGQGSQPQHF. The CDR3 region has the DNA TGTGCCAGCAGCCAAAGCGGACAGGGGAGTCAGCCCCAGCATTTT.

The genes are TRBV12-5 and TRBJ2-1; 9 nucleotides align to TRBD2. Trimming took 7 bases from V and 6 from J; bases not matched to a gene: 7. The CDR3 consists of 14 residues. Germline CDR1 reads LGHNT; CDR2 reads FRNRAP. The chain's CDR3 is CASEGGLAVNEQFF. The CDR3 DNA reads as TGTGCTAGTGAAGGGGGACTAGCTGTCAATGAGCAGTTCTTC.

This clone was counted a single time. The chain carries TRBV7-6 and TRBJ1-1; possible D gene TRBD1, 6 bases. V lost 3 bases, J lost 0 bases, and 32 bases lay in between. Germline values: CDR1 SGHVS, CDR2 FNYEAQ. CDR3 size: 22 residues. The CDR3 DNA reads as TGTGCCAGCAGCTTGGGGCAAATGGAGAACGCGCGGCGGCGGGACATGAACACTGAAGCTTTCTTT. Encoded protein: CASSLGQMENARRRDMNTEAFF. Based on the CDR3 plus reference TRBV7-6 and TRBJ1-1, the full variable domain is GAGVSQSPRYKVTKRGQDVALRCDPISGHVSLYWYRQALGQGPEFLTYFNYEAQQDKSGLPNDRFSAERPEGSISTLTIQRTEQRDSAMYRCASSLGQMENARRRDMNTEAFFGQGTRLTVV.

V usage is TRBV28 and J usage is TRBJ2-7; D possibly uses TRBD1 or TRBD2 (6 bases each). The germline V gene encodes CDR1 MDHEN and CDR2 SYDVKM. Deletions cut 5 bases from V and 6 bases from J, with 23 bases between. The CDR3 contains 16 residues. CDR3 region: CASSGLTGALFGEQYF. CDR3 coding DNA: TGTGCCAGCAGTGGCTTGACGGGGGCGCTTTTCGGCGAGCAGTACTTC. Drawing the rest from reference TRBV28 and TRBJ2-7, the complete variable domain is DVKVTQSSRYLVKRTGEKVFLECVQDMDHENMFWYRQDPGLGLRLIYFSYDVKMKEKGDIPEGYSVSREKKERFSLILESASTNQTSMYLCASSGLTGALFGEQYFGPGTRLTVT.